This T cell receptor beta chain was identified during a study of PD-L1 blockade in urothelial cancer. Whole-study context: Patients began atezolizumab, 1,200 mg intravenously every 3 weeks, in about 2014. Male sex and bladder-origin urothelial cancer were recorded for twenty-five of 29 patients. Whole-study results and caveats: Tumor-associated clones in the blood of durable-benefit patients grew more at 3 weeks.

The method was immunoSEQ multiplex PCR; TCRdb's version includes in-frame clones alone and lacks a portion of them. This table holds 50,000 to 55,000 clones, 86% found once. Of note for this clone: What it binds is not known.

The time point is: pretreatment peripheral blood. The source material was PBMCs, sampled around atezolizumab (anti-PD-L1) treatment. The sequence derives from a man in his sixties with urothelial cancer.

CDR3 amino acids: CASSDQAGMETQYF. In DNA form, the CDR3 reads TGCGCCAGCAGTGACCAAGCAGGGATGGAGACCCAGTACTTC. The rearrangement joins TRBV10-1 to TRBJ2-5, with D maybe TRBD1 (5 bases). Trimming cost V 3 bases and J 5 bases, with 13 bases left between them. This CDR3 is 14 amino acids long. Germline CDR1 is WNHNN and CDR2 is SYGVQD (reference sequence).